Listed here is a single T cell receptor (beta chain). Its target is not known. Repertoires were generated with immunoSEQ multiplex PCR, while TCRdb's copy carries only in-frame clones and drops some. Of 150,000 to 200,000 clones listed, roughly nine tenths were seen once; the top ten hold 5.7%. This record belongs to a study of cytomegalovirus exposure and HLA in healthy donors. Findings and limits, study-wide: It was approximately 160 TCR beta chains that were listed as cytomegalovirus-associated.

The CDR3 has 16 amino acids. Trimming left V 3 bases short and J 8 bases short, with 19 bases between. The germline CDR1 and CDR2 sequences are LNHNV and YYDKDF (reference sequence). Sequencing input: PBMCs. The receptor was isolated from a woman between 25 and 40 years old in good health and CMV-seronegative. J is TRBJ1-4 and V is TRBV15; D remains ambiguous. The DNA for the CDR3 is TGTGCCACCAGCAGGTACCCCCCCACCCGCGGGGAAAAACTGTTTTTT. Translated, it gives CATSRYPPTRGEKLFF.